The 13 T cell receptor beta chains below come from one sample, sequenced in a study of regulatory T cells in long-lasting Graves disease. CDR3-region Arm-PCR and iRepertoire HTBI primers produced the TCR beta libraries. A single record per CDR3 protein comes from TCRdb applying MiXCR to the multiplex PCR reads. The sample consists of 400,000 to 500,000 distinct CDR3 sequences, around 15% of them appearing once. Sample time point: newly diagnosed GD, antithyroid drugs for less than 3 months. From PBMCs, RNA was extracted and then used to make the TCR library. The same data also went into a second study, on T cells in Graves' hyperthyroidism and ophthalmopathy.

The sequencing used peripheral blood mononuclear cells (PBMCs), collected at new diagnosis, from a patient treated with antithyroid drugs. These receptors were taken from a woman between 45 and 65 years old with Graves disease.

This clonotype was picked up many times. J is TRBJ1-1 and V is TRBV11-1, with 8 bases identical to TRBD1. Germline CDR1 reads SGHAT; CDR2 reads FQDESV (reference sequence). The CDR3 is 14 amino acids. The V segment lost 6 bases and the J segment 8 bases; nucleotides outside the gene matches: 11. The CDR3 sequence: CASSDRDRSREAFF. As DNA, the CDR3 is TGTGCCAGCAGTGACCGGGACAGGTCACGGGAAGCTTTCTTT. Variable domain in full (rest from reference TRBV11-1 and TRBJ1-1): EAEVAQSPRYKITEKSQAVAFWCDPISGHATLYWYRQILGQGPELLVQFQDESVVDDSQLPKDRFSAERLKGVDSTLKIQPAELGDSAMYLCASSDRDRSREAFFGQGTRLTVV.

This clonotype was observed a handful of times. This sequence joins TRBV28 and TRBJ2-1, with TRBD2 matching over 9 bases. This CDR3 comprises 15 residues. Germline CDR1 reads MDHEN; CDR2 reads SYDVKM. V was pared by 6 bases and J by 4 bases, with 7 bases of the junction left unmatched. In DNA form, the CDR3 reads TGTGCCAGCAGCCGACTAGCGGTAACTTACAATGAGCAGTTCTTC. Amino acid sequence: CASSRLAVTYNEQFF.

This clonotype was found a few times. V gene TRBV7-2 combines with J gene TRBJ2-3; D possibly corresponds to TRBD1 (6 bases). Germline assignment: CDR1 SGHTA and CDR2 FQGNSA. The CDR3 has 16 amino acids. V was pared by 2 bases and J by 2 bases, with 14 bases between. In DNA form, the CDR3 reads TGTGCCAGCAGCTTACGGCAGGGGAGCAACACAGATACGCAGTATTTT. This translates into CASSLRQGSNTDTQYF.

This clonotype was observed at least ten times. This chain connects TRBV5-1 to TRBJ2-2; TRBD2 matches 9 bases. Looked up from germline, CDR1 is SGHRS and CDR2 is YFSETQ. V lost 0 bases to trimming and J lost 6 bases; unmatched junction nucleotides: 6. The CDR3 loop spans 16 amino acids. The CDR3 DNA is TGCGCCAGCAGCTTGGGGGGACTAGCCTACGCCGGGGAGCTGTTTTTT. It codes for CASSLGGLAYAGELFF. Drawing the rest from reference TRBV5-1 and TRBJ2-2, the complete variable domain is KAGVTQTPRYLIKTRGQQVTLSCSPISGHRSVSWYQQTPGQGLQFLFEYFSETQRNKGNFPGRFSGRQFSNSRSEMNVSTLELGDSALYLCASSLGGLAYAGELFFGEGSRLTVL.

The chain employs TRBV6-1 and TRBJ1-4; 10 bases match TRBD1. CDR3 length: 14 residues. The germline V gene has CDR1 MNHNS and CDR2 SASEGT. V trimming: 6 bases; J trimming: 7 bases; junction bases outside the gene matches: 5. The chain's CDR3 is CASSRQGAFEKLFF. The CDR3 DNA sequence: TGTGCCAGCAGCCGACAGGGGGCATTTGAAAAACTGTTTTTT.

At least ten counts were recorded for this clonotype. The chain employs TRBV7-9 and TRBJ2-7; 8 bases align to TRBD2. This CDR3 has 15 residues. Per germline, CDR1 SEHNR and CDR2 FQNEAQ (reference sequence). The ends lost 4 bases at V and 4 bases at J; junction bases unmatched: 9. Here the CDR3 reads CASSSTAGDGYEQYF. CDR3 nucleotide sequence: TGTGCCAGCAGCTCAACAGCGGGAGACGGGTACGAGCAGTACTTC. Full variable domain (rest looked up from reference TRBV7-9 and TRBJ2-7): DTGVSQNPRHKITKRGQNVTFRCDPISEHNRLYWYRQTLGQGPEFLTYFQNEAQLEKSRLLSDRFSAERPKGSFSTLEIQRTEQGDSAMYLCASSSTAGDGYEQYFGPGTRLTVT.

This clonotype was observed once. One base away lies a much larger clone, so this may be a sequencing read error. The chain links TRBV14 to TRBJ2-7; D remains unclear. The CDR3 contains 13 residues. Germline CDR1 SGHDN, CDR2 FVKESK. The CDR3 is CAGSQAKAGEQYF. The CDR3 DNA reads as TGTGCCGGCAGCCAAGCGAAAGCCGGCGAGCAGTACTTC.

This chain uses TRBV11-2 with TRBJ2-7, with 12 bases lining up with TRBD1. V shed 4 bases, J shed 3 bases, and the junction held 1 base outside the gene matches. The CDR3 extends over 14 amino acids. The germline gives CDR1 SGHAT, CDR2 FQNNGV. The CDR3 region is CASSWDRGLYEQYF. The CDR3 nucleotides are TGTGCCAGCAGCTGGGACAGGGGGCTCTACGAGCAGTACTTC.

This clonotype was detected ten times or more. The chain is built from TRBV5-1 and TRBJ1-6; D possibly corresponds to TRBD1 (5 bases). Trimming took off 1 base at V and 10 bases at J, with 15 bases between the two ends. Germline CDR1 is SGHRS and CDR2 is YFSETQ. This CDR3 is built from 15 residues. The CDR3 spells CASSLSGRVRSPLHF. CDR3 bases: TGCGCCAGCAGCTTGTCTGGCAGGGTGAGATCACCCCTCCACTTT.

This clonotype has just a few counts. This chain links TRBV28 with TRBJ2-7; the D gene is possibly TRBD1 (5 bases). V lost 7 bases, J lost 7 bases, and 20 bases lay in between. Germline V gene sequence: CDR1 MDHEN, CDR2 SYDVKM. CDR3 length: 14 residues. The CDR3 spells CASTEFQGSEEQYF. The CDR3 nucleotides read TGTGCCAGCACCGAGTTTCAGGGTTCGGAGGAGCAGTACTTC.

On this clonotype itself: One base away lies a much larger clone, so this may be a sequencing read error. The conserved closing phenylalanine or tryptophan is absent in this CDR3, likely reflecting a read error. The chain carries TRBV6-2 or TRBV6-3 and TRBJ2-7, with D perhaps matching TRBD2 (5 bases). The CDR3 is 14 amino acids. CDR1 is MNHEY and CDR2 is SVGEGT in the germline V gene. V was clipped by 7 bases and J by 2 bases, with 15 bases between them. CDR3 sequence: CASTHGVATYEQYL. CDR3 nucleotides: TGTGCCAGCACCCACGGGGTAGCCACCTACGAGCAGTACCTC.

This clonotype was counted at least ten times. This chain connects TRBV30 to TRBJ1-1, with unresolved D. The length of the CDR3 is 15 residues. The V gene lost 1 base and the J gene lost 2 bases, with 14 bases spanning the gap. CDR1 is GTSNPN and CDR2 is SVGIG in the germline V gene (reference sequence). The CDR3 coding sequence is TGTGCCTGGAGTGAGTTTCCCGGGCCCAACACTGAAGCTTTCTTT. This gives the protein CAWSEFPGPNTEAFF.

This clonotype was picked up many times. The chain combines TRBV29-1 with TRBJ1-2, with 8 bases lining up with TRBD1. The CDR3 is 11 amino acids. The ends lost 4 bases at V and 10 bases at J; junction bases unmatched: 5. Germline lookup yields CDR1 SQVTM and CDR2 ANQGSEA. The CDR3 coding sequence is TGCAGCGTTGCACAGGGGGGAGACTACACCTTC. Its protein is CSVAQGGDYTF. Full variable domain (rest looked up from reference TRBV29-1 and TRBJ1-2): SAVISQKPSRDICQRGTSLTIQCQVDSQVTMMFWYRQQPGQSLTLIATANQGSEATYESGFVIDKFPISRPNLTFSTLTVSNMSPEDSSIYLCSVAQGGDYTFGSGTRLTVV.